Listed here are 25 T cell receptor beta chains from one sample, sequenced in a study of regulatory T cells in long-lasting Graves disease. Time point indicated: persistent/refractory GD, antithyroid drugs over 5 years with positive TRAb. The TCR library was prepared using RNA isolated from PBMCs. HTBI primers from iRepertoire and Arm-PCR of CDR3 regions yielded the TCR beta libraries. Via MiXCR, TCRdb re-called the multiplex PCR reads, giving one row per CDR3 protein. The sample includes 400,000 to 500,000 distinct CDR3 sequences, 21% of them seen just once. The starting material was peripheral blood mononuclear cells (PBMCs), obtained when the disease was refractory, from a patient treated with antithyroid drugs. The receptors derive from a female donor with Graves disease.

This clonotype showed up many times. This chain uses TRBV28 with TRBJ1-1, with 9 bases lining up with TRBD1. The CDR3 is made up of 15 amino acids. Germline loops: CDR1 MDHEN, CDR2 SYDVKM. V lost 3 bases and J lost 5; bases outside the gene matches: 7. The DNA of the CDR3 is TGTGCCAGCAGTTTCTCCGGGACAGGGAAAACTGAAGCTTTCTTT. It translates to CASSFSGTGKTEAFF. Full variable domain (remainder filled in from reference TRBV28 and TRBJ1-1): DVKVTQSSRYLVKRTGEKVFLECVQDMDHENMFWYRQDPGLGLRLIYFSYDVKMKEKGDIPEGYSVSREKKERFSLILESASTNQTSMYLCASSFSGTGKTEAFFGQGTRLTVV.

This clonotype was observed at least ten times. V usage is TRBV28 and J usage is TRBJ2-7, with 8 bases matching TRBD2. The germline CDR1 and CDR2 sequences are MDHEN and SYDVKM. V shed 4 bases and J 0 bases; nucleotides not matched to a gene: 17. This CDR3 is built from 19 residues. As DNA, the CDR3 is TGTGCCAGCAGTTCCCGGTTGGGCAAGAGCGGGAGCCACTCCTACGAGCAGTACTTC. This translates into CASSSRLGKSGSHSYEQYF.

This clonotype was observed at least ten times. In nucleotides, the CDR3 is TGTGCCAGCAGTTACTCGGCAGCGAACACTGAAGCTTTCTTT. Its protein is CASSYSAANTEAFF. This chain joins TRBV6-5 and TRBJ1-1, with D unresolved. The germline V gene encodes CDR1 MNHEY and CDR2 SVGAGI. Trimming stripped 0 bases from V and 1 base from J, with 6 bases between. The CDR3 has 14 residues.

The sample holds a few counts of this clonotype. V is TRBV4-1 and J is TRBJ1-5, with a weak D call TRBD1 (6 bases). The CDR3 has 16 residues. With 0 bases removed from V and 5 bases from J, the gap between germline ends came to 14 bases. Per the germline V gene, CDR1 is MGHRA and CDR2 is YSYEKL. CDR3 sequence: CASSQDGGSIDQPQHF. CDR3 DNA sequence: TGCGCCAGCAGCCAAGATGGGGGCTCGATTGATCAGCCCCAGCATTTT.

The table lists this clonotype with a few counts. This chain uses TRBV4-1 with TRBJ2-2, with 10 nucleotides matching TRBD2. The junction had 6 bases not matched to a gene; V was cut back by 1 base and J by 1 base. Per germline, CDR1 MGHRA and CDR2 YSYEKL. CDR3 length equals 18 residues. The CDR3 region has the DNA TGCGCCAGCAGCCAAGGACTAGCGGGTAGGATGAACACCGGGGAGCTGTTTTTT. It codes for CASSQGLAGRMNTGELFF.

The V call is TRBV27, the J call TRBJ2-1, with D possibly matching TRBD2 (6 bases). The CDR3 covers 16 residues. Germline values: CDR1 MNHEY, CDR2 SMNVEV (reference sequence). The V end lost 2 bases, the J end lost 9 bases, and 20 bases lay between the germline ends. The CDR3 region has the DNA TGTGCCAGCAGTTTAATTGGGCCGGGACTCCGAGGTGAGCAGTTCTTC. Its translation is CASSLIGPGLRGEQFF.

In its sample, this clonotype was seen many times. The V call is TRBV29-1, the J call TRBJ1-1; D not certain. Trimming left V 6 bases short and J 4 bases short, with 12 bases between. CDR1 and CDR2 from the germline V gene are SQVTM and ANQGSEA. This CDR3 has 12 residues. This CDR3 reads CSVYVEGTEAFF. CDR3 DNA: TGCAGCGTCTACGTCGAGGGCACTGAAGCTTTCTTT.

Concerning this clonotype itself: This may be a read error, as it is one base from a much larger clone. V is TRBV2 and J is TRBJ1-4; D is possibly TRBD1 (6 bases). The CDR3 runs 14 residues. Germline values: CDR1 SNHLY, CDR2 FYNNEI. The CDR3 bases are TGTACCAGTTCTTCTCAGGGGTCTAATGAAAAACTGTTTTTT. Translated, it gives CTSSSQGSNEKLFF.

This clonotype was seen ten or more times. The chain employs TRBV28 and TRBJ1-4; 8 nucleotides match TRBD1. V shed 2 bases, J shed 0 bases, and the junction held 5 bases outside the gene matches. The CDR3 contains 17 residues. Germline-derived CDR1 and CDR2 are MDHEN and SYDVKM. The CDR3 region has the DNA TGTGCCAGCAGTTTACTGGGACAGGACACAACTAATGAAAAACTGTTTTTT. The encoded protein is CASSLLGQDTTNEKLFF.

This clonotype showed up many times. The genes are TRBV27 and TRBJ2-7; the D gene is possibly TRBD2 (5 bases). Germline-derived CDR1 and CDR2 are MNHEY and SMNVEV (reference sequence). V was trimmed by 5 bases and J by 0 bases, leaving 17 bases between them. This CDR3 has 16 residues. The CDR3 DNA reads TGTGCCAGCAGTCTGACCTTAGCGACGAGCTCCTACGAGCAGTACTTC. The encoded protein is CASSLTLATSSYEQYF.

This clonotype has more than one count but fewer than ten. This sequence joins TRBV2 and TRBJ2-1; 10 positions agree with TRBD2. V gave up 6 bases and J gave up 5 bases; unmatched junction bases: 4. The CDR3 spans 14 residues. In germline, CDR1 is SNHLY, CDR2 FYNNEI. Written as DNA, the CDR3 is TGTGCCAGCAGCCTAGCGGGAGTTAACAATGAGCAGTTCTTC. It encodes CASSLAGVNNEQFF.

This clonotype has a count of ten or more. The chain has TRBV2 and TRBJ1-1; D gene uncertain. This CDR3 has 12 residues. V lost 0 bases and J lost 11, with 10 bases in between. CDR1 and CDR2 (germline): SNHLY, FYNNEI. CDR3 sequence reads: CASSEASPGAFF. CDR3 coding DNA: TGTGCCAGCAGTGAAGCAAGCCCCGGGGCTTTCTTT.

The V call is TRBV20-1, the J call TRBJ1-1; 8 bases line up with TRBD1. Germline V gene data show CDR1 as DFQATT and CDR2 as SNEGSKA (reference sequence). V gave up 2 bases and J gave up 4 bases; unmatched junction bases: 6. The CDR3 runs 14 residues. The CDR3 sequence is CSARKDRVGTEAFF. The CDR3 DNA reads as TGCAGTGCTAGAAAGGACAGGGTGGGCACTGAAGCTTTCTTT.

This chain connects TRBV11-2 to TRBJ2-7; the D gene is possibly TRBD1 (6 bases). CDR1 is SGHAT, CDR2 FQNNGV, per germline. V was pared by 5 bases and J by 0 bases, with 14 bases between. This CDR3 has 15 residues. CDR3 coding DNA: TGTGCCAGCAGCACCACAGGGTGCATCTCCTACGAGCAGTACTTC. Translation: CASSTTGCISYEQYF.

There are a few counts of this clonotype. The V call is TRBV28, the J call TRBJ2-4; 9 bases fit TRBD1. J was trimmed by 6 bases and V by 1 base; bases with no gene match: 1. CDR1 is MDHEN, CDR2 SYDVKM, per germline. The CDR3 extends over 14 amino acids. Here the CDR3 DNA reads TGTGCCAGCAGTTTATTGGACAGGGGAAACATTCAGTACTTC. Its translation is CASSLLDRGNIQYF. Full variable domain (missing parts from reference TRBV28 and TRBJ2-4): DVKVTQSSRYLVKRTGEKVFLECVQDMDHENMFWYRQDPGLGLRLIYFSYDVKMKEKGDIPEGYSVSREKKERFSLILESASTNQTSMYLCASSLLDRGNIQYFGAGTRLSVL.

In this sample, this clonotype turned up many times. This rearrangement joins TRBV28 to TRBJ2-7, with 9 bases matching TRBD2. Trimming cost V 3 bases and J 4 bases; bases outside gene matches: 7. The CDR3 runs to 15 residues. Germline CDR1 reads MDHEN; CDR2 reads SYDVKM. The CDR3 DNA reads TGTGCCAGCAGTTTCCCCCCAGCGGGAGGATACGAGCAGTACTTC. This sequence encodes CASSFPPAGGYEQYF.

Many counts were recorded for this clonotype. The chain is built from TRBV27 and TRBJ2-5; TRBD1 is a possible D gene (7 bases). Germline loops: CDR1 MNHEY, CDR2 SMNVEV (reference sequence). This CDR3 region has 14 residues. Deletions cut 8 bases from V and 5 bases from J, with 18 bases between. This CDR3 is CASGDLGQLETQYF. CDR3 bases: TGTGCCAGCGGGGACTTGGGACAGTTGGAGACCCAGTACTTC.

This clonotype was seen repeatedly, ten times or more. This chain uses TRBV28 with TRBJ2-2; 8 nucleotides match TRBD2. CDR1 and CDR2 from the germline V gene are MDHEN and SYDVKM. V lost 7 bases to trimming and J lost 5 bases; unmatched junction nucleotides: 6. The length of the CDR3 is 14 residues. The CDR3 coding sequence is TGTGCCAGCAAAAGCGGGAGATCGACCGGGGAGCTGTTTTTT. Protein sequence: CASKSGRSTGELFF.

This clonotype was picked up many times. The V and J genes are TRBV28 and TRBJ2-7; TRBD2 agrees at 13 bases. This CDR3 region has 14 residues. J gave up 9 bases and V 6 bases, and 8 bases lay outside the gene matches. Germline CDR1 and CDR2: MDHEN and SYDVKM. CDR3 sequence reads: CASSRGLAGWGQYF. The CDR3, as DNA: TGTGCCAGCAGCCGGGGACTAGCGGGATGGGGGCAGTACTTC.

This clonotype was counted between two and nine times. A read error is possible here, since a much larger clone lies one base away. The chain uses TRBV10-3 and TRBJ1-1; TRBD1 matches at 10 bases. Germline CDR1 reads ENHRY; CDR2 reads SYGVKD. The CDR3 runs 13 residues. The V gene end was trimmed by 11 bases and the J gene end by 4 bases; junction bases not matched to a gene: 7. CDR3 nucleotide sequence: TGTGCCGTCACGGGACAGGGGTCCACTGAAGCTTTCTTT. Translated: CAVTGQGSTEAFF.

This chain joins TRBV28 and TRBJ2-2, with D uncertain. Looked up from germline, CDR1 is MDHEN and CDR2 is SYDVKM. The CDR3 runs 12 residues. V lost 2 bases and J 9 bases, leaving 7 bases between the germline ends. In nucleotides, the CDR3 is TGTGCCAGCAGTTTAGACCGCCGGGAGCTGTTTTTT. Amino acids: CASSLDRRELFF.

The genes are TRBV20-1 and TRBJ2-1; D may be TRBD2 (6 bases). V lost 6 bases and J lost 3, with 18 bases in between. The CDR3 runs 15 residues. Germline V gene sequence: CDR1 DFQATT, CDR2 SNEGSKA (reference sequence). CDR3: CSAPGLSAFYNEQFF. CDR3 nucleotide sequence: TGCAGTGCACCGGGACTGTCTGCCTTCTACAATGAGCAGTTCTTC.

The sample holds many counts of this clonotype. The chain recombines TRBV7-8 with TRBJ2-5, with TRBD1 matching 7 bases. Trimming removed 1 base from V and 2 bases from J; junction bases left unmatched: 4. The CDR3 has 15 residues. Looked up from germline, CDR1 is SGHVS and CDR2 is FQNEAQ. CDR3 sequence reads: CASSLGQGLQETQYF. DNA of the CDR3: TGTGCCAGCAGCTTAGGACAGGGATTACAAGAGACCCAGTACTTC.

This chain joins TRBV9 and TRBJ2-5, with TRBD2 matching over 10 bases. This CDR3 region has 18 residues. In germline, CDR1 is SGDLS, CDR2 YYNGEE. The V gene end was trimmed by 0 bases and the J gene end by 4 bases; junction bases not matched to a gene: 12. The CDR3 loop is CASSVAGTWLAGVETQYF. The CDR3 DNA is TGTGCCAGCAGCGTAGCAGGGACTTGGCTAGCGGGAGTAGAGACCCAGTACTTC. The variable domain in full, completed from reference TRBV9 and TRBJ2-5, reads DSGVTQTPKHLITATGQRVTLRCSPRSGDLSVYWYQQSLDQGLQFLIQYYNGEERAKGNILERFSAQQFPDLHSELNLSSLELGDSALYFCASSVAGTWLAGVETQYFGPGTRLLVL.

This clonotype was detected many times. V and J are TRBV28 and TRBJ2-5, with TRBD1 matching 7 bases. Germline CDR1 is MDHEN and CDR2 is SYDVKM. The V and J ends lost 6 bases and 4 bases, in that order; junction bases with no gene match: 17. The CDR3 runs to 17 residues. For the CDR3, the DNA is TGTGCCAGCAGCCGAACGGACTCCGACAGGGCGCTAGAGACCCAGTACTTC. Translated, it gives CASSRTDSDRALETQYF.